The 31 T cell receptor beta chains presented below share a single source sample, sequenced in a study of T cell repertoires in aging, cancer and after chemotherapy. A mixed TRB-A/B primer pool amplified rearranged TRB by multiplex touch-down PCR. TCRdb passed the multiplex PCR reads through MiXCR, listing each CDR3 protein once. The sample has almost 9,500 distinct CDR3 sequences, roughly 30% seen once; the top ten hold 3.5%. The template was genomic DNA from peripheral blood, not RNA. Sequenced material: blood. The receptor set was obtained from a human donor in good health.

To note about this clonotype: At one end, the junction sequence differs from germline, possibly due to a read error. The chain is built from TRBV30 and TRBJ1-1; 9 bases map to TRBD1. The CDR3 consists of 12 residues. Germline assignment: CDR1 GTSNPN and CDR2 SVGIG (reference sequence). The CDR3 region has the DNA TGTGCTTGGAACAGGGGGCTTAATGAAGCTTTCTTT. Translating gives CAWNRGLNEAFF.

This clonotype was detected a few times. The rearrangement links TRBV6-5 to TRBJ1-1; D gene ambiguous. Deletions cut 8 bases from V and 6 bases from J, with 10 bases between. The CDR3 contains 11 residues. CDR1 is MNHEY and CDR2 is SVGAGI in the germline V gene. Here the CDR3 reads CASGTNPEAFF. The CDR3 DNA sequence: TGTGCCAGCGGTACCAATCCTGAAGCTTTCTTT.

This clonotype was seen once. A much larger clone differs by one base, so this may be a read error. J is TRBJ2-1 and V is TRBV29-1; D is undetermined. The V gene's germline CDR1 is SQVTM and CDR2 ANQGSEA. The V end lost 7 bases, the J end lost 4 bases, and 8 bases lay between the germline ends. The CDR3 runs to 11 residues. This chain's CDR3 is CSAGKYNEQFF. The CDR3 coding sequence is TGCAGCGCCGGAAAGTACAATGAGCAGTTCTTC.

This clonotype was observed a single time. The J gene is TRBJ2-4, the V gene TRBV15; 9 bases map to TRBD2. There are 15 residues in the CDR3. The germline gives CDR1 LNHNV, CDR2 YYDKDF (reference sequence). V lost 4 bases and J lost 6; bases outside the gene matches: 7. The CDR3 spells CATSMRGGGGNIQYF. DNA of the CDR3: TGTGCCACCAGCATGCGCGGGGGGGGGGGAAACATTCAGTACTTC.

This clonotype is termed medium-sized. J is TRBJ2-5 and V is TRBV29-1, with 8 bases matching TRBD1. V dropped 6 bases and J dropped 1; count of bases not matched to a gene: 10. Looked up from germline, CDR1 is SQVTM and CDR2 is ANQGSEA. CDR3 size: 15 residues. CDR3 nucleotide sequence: TGCAGCGTCCCACCAGACAGGGGACTCCAAGAGACCCAGTACTTC. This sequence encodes CSVPPDRGLQETQYF.

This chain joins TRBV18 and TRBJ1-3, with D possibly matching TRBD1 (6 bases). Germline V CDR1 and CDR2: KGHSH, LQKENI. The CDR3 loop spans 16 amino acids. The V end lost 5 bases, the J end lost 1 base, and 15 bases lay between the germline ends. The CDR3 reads CASSYSGDASGNTIYF. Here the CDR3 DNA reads TGTGCCAGCTCATATTCAGGGGATGCGTCTGGAAACACCATATATTTT.

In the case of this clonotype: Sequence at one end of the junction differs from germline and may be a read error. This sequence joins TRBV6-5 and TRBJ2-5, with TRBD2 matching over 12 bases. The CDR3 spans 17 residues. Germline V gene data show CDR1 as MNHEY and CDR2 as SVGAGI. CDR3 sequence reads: CAGSRGTSGQLRETQYF. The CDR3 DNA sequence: TGTGCCGGCAGCCGCGGGACTAGCGGGCAGCTCCGAGAGACCCAGTACTTC.

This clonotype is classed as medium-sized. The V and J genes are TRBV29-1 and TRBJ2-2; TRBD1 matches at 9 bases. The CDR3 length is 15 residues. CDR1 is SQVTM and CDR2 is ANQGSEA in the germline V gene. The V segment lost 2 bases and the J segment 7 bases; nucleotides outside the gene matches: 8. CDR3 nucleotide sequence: TGCAGCGTTGAATCTACAGGGGGCTTAGTCGGGGAGCTGTTTTTT. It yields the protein CSVESTGGLVGELFF.

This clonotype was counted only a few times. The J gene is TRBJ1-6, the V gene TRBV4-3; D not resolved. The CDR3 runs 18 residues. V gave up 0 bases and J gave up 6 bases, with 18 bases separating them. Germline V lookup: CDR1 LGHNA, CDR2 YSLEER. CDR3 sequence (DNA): TGCGCCAGCAGCCAAGATCCTCTGAACCAAGGGCGTAATTCACCCCTCCACTTT. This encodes CASSQDPLNQGRNSPLHF.

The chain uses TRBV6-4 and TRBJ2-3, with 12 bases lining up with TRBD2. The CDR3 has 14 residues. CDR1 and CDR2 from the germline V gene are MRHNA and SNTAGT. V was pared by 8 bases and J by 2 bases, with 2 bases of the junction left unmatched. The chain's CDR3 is CASSSGGATDTQYF. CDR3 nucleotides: TGTGCCAGCTCTAGCGGGGGGGCCACAGATACGCAGTATTTT.

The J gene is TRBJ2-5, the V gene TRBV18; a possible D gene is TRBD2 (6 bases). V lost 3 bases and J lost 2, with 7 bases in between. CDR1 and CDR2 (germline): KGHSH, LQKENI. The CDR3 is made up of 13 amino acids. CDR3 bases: TGTGCCAGCTCACCGGGACTGCAAGAGACCCAGTACTTC. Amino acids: CASSPGLQETQYF.

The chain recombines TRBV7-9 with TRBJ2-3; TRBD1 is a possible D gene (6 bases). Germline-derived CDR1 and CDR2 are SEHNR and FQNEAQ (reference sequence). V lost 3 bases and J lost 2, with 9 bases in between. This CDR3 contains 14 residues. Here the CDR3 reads CASSFGGYTDTQYF. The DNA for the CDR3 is TGTGCCAGCAGCTTTGGGGGCTACACAGATACGCAGTATTTT.

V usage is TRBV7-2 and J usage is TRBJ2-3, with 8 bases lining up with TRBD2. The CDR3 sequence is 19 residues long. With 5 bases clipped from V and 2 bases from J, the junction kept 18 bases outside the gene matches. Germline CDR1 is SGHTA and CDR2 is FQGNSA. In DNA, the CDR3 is TGTGCCAGCAGCCAGCGGGGGAGGGGCCAATCAACCCTCACAGATACGCAGTATTTT. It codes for CASSQRGRGQSTLTDTQYF. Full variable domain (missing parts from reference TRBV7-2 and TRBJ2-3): GAGVSQSPSNKVTEKGKDVELRCDPISGHTALYWYRQSLGQGLEFLIYFQGNSAPDKSGLPSDRFSAERTGGSVSTLTIQRTQQEDSAVYLCASSQRGRGQSTLTDTQYFGPGTRLTVL.

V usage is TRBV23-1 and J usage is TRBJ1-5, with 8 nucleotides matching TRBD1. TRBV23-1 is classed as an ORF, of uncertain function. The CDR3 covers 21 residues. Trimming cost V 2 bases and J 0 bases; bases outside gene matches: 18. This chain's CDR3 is CASSQTGEWGQDLYSNQPQHF. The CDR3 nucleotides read TGCGCCAGCAGTCAAACGGGAGAGTGGGGACAGGACCTATATAGCAATCAGCCCCAGCATTTT.

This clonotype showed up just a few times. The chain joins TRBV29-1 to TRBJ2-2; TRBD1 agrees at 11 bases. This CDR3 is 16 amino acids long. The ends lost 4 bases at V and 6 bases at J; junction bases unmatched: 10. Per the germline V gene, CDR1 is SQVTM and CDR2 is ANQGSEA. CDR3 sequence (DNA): TGCAGCGTTGGCGATCGCGGACAGGGGGCCGCCGGGGAGCTGTTTTTT. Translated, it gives CSVGDRGQGAAGELFF.

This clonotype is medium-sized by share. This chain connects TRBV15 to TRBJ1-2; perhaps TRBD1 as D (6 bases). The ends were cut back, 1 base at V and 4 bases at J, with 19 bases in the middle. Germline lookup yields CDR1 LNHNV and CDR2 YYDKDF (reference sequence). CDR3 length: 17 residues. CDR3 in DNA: TGTGCCACCAGCAGAGGCCTCCGGGACAAGTCACCCTATGGCTACACCTTC. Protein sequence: CATSRGLRDKSPYGYTF.

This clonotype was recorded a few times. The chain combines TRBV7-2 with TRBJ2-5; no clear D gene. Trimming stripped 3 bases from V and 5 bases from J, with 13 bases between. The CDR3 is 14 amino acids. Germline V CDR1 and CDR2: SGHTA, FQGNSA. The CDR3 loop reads CASSLASSSETQYF. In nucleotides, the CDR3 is TGTGCCAGCAGCTTGGCTAGTTCTTCGGAGACCCAGTACTTC.

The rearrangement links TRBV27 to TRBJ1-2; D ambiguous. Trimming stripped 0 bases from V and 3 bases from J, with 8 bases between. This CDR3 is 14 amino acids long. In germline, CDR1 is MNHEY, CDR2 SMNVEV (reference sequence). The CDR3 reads CASSLSAGYYGYTF. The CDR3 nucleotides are TGTGCCAGCAGTTTATCGGCCGGCTACTATGGCTACACCTTC.

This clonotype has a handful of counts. CDR3 DNA sequence: TGTGCCAGCTCACAGGGCGGGGAAGAGACCCAGTACTTC. It yields the protein CASSQGGEETQYF. V is TRBV7-7 and J is TRBJ2-5; D may correspond to TRBD1 or TRBD2 (6 bases each). Germline V gene lookup returns CDR1 SSHAT and CDR2 FNYEAQ (reference sequence). V dropped 8 bases and J dropped 3 bases, with 13 bases sitting between them. This CDR3 spans 13 amino acids.

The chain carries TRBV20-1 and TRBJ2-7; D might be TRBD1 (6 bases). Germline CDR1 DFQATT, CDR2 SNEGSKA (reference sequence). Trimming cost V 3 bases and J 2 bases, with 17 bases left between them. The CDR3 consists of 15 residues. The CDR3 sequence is CSASPIYGTTYEQYV. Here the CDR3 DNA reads TGCAGTGCTAGCCCAATATATGGGACAACCTACGAGCAGTACGTC.

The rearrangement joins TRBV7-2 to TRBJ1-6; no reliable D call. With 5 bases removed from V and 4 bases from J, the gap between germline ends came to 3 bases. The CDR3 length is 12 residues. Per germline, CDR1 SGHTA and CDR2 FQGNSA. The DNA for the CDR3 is TGTGCCAGCAGCCGTTATAATTCACCCCTCCACTTT. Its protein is CASSRYNSPLHF.

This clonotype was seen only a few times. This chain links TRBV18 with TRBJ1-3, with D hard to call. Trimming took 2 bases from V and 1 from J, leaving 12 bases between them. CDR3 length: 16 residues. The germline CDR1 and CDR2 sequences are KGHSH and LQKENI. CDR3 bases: TGTGCCAGCTCACCAACTGCACAGAAATCTGGAAACACCATATATTTT. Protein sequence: CASSPTAQKSGNTIYF.

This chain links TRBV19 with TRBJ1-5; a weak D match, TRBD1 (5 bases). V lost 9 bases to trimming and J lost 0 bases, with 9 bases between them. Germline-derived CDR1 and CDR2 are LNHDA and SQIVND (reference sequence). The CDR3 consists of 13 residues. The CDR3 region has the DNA TGTGCCAGGTGGAGGGGTAGCAATCAGCCCCAGCATTTT. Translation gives CARWRGSNQPQHF.

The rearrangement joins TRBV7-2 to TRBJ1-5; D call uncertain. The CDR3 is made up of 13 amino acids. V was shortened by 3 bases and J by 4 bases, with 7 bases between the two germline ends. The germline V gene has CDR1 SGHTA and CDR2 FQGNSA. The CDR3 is CASSFQGNQPQHF. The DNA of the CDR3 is TGTGCCAGCAGCTTCCAAGGAAATCAGCCCCAGCATTTT.

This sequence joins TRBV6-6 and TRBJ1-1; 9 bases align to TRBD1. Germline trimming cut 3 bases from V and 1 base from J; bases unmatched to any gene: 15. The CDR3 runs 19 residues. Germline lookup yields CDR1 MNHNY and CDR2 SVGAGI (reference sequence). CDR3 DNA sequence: TGTGCCAGCAGTTATAGGGGGGGGGACAGGGATCTTAAGAACACTGAAGCTTTCTTT. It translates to CASSYRGGDRDLKNTEAFF.

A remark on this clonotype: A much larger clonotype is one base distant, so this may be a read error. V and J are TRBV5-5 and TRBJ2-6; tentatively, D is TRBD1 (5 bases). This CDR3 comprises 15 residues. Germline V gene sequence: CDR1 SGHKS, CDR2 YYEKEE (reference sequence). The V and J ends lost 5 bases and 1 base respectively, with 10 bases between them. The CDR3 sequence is CASSRAGSGANVLTF. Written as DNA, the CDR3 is TGTGCCAGCAGTCGTGCAGGGTCTGGGGCCAACGTCCTGACTTTC.

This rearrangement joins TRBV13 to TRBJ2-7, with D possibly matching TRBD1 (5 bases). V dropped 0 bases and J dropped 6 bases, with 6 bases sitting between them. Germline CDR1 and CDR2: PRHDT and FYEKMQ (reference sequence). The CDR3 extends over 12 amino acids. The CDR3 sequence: CASSLGRGEQYF. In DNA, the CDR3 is TGTGCCAGCAGCTTAGGAAGGGGCGAGCAGTACTTC.

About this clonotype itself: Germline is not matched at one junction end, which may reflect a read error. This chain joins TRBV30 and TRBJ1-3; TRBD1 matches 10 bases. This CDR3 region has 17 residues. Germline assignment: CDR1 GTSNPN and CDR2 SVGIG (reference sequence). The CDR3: CAWSVLSDRGTGNSIYF. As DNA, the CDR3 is TGTGCCTGGAGTGTACTGTCGGACAGGGGGACTGGAAACTCCATATATTTT.

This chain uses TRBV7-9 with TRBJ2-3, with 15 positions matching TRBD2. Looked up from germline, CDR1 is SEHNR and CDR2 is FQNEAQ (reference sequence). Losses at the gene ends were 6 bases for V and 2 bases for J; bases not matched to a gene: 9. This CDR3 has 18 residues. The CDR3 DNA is TGTGCCAGCAGTTATTTGGGGACTAGCGGGGGGATCACAGATACGCAGTATTTT. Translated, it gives CASSYLGTSGGITDTQYF.

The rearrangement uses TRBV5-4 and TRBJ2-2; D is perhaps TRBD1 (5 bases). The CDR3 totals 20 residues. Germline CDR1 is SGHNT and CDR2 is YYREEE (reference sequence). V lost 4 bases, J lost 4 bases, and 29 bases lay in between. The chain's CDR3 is CASSPWISGSEATSTGELFF. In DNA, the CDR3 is TGTGCCAGCAGCCCGTGGATATCAGGGTCCGAAGCAACGAGCACCGGGGAGCTGTTTTTT.

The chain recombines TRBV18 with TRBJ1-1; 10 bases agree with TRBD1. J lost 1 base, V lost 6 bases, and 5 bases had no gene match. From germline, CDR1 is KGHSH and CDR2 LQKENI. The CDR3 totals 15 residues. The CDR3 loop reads CASSQRTGGNTEAFF. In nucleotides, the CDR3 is TGTGCCAGCTCCCAAAGGACAGGGGGGAACACTGAAGCTTTCTTT.